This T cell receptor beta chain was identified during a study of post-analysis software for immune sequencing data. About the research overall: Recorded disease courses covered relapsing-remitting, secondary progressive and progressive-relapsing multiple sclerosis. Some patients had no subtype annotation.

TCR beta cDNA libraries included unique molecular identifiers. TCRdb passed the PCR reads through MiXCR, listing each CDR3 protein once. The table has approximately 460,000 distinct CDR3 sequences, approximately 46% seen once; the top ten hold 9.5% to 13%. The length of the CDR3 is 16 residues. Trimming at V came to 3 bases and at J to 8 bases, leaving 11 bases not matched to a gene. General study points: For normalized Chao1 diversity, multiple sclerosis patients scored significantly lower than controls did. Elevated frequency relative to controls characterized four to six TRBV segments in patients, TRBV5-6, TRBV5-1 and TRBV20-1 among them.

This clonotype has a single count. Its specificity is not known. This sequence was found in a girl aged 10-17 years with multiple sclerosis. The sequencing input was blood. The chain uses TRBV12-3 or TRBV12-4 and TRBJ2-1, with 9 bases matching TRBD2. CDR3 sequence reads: CASSFVRREGLDEQFF. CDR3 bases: TGTGCCAGCAGTTTCGTCCGGCGGGAGGGTCTCGATGAGCAGTTCTTC.